This TCR beta chain was identified during a study of regulatory T cells in long-lasting Graves disease. The study, taken as a whole, reports: Reduced TCR diversity was observed in persistent Graves' patients versus newly diagnosed patients. In persistent patients, shared public clonotypes (around 2,600) outnumbered those in new patients (about 890).

Library construction for TCR beta used iRepertoire HTBI primers and Arm-PCR of CDR3 regions. TCRdb re-analysed the multiplex PCR reads in MiXCR, keeping a single row per CDR3 protein. The data contain 400,000 to 500,000 distinct CDR3 sequences, less than 15% of them singletons. The sample's time point: newly diagnosed GD, antithyroid drugs for less than 3 months. Extracted RNA from PBMCs served as the source of the TCR library. Trimming left V 5 bases short and J 5 bases short, with 11 bases between. CDR3 length: 13 amino acids. Germline CDR1 is SGHRS and CDR2 is YFSETQ. This clonotype occurred many times. What it binds is unknown. These data also featured in a second study, about T cells in Graves' hyperthyroidism and ophthalmopathy. That paper adds: Stable Graves' hyperthyroidism meant no ophthalmopathy progression within 18 months. First-round RT-PCR with HTBI primers amplified the TCR CDR3 region.

This specimen was peripheral blood mononuclear cells (PBMCs), taken at new diagnosis, from a patient treated with antithyroid drugs. V usage is TRBV5-1 and J usage is TRBJ2-1; the D gene is possibly TRBD1 (6 bases). The receptor's source is a woman aged 45-60 years with Graves disease. The CDR3 spells CASRPGQNNEQFF. The CDR3 coding sequence is TGCGCCAGCAGACCCGGACAGAACAATGAGCAGTTCTTC.